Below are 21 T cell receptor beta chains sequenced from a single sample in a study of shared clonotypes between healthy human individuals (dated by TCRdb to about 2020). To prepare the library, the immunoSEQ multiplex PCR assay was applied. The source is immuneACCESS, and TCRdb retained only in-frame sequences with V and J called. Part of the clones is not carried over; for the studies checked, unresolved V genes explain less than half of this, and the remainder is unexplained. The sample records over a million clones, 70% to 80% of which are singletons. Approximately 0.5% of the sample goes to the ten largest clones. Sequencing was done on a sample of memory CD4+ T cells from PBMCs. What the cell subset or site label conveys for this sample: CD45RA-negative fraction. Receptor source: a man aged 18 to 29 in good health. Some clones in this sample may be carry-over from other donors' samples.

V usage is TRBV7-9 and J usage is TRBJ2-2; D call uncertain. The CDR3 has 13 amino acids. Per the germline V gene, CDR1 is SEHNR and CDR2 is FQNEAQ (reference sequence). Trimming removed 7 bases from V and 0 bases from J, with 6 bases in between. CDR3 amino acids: CASIPPNTGELFF. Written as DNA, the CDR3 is TGTGCCAGCATCCCGCCGAACACCGGGGAGCTGTTTTTT.

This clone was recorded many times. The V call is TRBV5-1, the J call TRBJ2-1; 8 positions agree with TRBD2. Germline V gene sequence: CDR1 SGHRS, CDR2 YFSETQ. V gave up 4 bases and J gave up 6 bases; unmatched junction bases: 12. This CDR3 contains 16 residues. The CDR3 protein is CASSPRLAQSPNEQFF. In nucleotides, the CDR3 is TGCGCCAGCAGCCCGAGACTAGCGCAAAGCCCCAATGAGCAGTTCTTC.

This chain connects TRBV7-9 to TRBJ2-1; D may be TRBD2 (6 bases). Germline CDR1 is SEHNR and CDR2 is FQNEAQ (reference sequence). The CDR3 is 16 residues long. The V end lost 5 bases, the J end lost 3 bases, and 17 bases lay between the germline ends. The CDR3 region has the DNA TGTGCCAGCAGCGCCCGCCCCCGGAGGGGCTACAATGAGCAGTTCTTC. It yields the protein CASSARPRRGYNEQFF. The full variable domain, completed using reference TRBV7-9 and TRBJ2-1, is DTGVSQNPRHKITKRGQNVTFRCDPISEHNRLYWYRQTLGQGPEFLTYFQNEAQLEKSRLLSDRFSAERPKGSFSTLEIQRTEQGDSAMYLCASSARPRRGYNEQFFGPGTRLTVL.

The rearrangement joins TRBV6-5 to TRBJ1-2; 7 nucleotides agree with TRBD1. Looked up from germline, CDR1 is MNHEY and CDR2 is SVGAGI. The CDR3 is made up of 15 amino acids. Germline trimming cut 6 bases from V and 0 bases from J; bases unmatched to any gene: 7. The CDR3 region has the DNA TGTGCCAGCAGCTCCCCCGGGACAGCTAACTATGGCTACACCTTC. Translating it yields CASSSPGTANYGYTF.

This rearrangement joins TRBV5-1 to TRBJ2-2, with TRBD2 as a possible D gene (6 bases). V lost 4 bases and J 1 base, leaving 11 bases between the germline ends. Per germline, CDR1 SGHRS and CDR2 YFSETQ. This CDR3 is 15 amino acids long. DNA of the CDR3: TGCGCCAGCAGCCGCGGGACCTTGAACACCGGGGAGCTGTTTTTT. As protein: CASSRGTLNTGELFF.

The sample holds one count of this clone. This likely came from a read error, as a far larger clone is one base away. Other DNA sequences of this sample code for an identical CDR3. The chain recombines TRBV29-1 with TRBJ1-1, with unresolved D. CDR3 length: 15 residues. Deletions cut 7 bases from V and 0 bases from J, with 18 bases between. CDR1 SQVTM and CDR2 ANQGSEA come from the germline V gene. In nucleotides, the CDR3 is TGCAGCGGCGGCCCGGGTTGGGGTATGAACACTGAAGCTTTCTTT. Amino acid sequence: CSGGPGWGMNTEAFF.

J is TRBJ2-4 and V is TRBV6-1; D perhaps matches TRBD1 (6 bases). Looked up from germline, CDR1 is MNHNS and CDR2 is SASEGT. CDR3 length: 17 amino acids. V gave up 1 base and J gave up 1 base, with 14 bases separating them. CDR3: CASSEVSTGSAKNIQYF. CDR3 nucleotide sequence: TGTGCCAGCAGTGAAGTCAGCACAGGGTCTGCCAAAAACATTCAGTACTTC.

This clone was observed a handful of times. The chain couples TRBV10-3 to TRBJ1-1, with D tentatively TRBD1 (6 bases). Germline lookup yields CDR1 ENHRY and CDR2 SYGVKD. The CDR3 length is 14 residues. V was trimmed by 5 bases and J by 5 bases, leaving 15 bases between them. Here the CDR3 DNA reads TGTGCCATCAGTCCAGTGGGGGGGCAAACTGAAGCTTTCTTT. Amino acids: CAISPVGGQTEAFF.

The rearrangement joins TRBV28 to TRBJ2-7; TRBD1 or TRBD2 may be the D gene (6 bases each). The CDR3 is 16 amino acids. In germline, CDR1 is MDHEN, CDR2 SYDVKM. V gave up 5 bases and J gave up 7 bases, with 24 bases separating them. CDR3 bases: TGTGCCAGCAGTCCTCTCGGGGCAAGGGGGACTTGGGAGCAGTACTTC. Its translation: CASSPLGARGTWEQYF.

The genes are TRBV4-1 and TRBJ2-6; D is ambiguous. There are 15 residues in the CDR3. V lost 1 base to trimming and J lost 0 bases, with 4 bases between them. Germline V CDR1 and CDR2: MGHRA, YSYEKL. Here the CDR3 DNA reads TGCGCCAGCAGCCAAGGGGTCTCTGGGGCCAACGTCCTGACTTTC. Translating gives CASSQGVSGANVLTF.

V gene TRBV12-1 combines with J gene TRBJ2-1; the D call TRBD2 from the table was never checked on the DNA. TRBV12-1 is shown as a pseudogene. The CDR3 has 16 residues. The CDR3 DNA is TGTGCCAGCAGCTTTCCACTACTAGCGGAAGACAATGAGCAGTTCTTC. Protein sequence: CASSFPLLAEDNEQFF.

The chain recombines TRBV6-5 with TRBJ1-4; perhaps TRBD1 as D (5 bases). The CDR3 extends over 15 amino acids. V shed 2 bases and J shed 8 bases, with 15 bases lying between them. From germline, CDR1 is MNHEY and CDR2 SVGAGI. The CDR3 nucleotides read TGTGCCAGCAGTTACACTAGTCAGGGAGGCGAAAAACTGTTTTTT. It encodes CASSYTSQGGEKLFF.

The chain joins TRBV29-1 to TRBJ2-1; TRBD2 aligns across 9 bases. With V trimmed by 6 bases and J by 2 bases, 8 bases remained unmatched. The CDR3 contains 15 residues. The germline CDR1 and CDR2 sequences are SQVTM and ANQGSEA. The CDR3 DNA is TGCAGCGTCCCCGGAGCTAGCGGGACCTACAATGAGCAGTTCTTC. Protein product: CSVPGASGTYNEQFF.

The CDR3 nucleotides are TGTGCCAGCTCACCTGGCGTGTCCGCCTACGAGCAGTACTTC. It specifies CASSPGVSAYEQYF. The genes are TRBV18 and TRBJ2-7; no clear D. The CDR3 extends over 14 amino acids. The germline V gene has CDR1 KGHSH and CDR2 LQKENI. Trimming removed 3 bases at V and 2 bases at J, with 11 bases between.

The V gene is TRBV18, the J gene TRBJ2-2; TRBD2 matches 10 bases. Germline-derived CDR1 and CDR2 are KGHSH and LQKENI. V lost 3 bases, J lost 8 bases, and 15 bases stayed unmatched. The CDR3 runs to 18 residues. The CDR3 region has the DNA TGTGCCAGCTCACCCACACAGAACGGTCTAGCGGGAGAAGGGGAGCTGTTTTTT. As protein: CASSPTQNGLAGEGELFF.

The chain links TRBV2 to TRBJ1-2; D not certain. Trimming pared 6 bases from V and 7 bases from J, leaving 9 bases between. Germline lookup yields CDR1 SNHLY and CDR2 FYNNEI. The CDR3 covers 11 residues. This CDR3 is CASRADFGYTF. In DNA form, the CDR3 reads TGTGCCAGCAGGGCGGACTTTGGCTACACCTTC.

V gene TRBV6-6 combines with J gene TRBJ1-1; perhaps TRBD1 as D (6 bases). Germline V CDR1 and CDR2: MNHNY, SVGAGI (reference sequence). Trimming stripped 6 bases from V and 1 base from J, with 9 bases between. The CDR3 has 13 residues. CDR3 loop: CASRTTGNTEAFF. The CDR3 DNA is TGTGCCAGCAGAACGACAGGGAACACTGAAGCTTTCTTT.

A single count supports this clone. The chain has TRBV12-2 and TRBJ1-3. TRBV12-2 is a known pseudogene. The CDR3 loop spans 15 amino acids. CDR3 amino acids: CASRHPPTGGNTIYF. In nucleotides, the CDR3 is TGTGCAAGTCGCCACCCCCCCACTGGAGGAAACACCATATATTTT.

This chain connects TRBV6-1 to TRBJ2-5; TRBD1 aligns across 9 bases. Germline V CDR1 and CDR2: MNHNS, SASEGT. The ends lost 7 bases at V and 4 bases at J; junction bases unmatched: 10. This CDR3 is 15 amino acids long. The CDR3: CASIFTGGDIETQYF. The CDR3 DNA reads TGTGCCAGCATTTTCACAGGGGGCGATATAGAGACCCAGTACTTC.

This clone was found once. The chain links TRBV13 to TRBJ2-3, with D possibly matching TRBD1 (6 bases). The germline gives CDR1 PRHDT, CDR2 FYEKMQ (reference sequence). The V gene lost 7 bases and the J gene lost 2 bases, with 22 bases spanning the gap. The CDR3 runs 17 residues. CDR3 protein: CASKLRAGTMFTDTQYF. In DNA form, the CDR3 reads TGTGCCAGCAAATTGAGGGCCGGGACAATGTTCACAGATACGCAGTATTTT.

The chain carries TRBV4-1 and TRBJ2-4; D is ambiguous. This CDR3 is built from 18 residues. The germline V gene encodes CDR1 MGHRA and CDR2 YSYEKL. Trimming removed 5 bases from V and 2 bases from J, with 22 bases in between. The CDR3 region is CASSGRTVKDPTKNIQYF. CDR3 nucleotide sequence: TGCGCCAGCAGCGGCCGGACGGTCAAGGACCCTACCAAAAACATTCAGTACTTC.